This T cell receptor beta chain was observed in a study of T-cell memory formation after mild COVID-19. Study-wide findings and caveats: For second-wave clones that peaked at day 37, SARS-CoV-2 specificity went unverified.

The length of the CDR3 is 13 residues. The V segment lost 11 bases and the J segment 6 bases; nucleotides outside the gene matches: 13. Germline-derived CDR1 and CDR2 are SNHLY and FYNNEI. TCRdb ran MiXCR on the 5' RACE reads and lists one entry per CDR3 protein. The sample records hundreds of thousands of distinct CDR3 sequences, roughly 20% being singletons. As to this clonotype: Its antigen remains unknown.

The sequencing input was PBMCs or a T cell subset sorted from them (not recorded which). This rearrangement joins TRBV2 to TRBJ2-7; TRBD1 agrees at 7 bases. The clonotype originates from a man aged 18 to 29 who had mild COVID-19 (a few samples of this study predate the infection). Cell type and time point are not known. The CDR3 DNA reads TGTGCCCTCCGGGGCAGGGGGAGTCGCGAGCAGTACTTC. Its translation is CALRGRGSREQYF.